These T cell receptor beta chains were read from a single sample in a study of cytomegalovirus exposure and HLA in healthy donors. The assay was immunoSEQ multiplex PCR, and TCRdb's table has in-frame clones only and misses some. The sample holds a few hundred thousand clones, around 88% seen once. Specimen: PBMCs. The receptor source for this set is a woman under 30 in good health and CMV-seronegative. The CDR3 runs from the conserved cysteine through the conserved F or W. A D gene is named only where the DNA matches it firmly. Clone sizes are given selectively: once, few, many, or a class where the clone is expanded.

TRBJ2-5,TRBV20-1,NA,TRBD2,CSAGRGETQYF,TGCAGTGCTGGGAGGGGAGAGACCCAGTACTTC
TRBJ2-1,TRBV5-1,NA,NA,CASSLASSDNEQFF,TGCGCCAGCAGCTTGGCCAGCAGCGACAATGAGCAGTTCTTC
TRBJ1-3,TRBV5-4,NA,TRBD1,CASSLDRGFGNTIYF,TGTGCCAGCAGCTTGGACAGGGGATTTGGAAACACCATATATTTT
TRBJ2-7,TRBV25-1,NA,TRBD1,CASSGRDRVPYEQYF,TGTGCCAGCAGTGGGAGAGACAGGGTCCCCTACGAGCAGTACTTC
TRBJ2-7,TRBV9,NA,NA,CASSVEAEGREQYF,TGTGCCAGCAGCGTAGAAGCAGAGGGGAGGGAGCAGTACTTC
TRBJ1-1,TRBV4-1,NA,NA,CASSQPPWREATTEAFF,TGCGCCAGCAGCCAACCCCCCTGGAGGGAGGCGACCACTGAAGCTTTCTTT
TRBJ1-1,TRBV7-2,NA,NA,CASSTDSFTEAFF,TGTGCCAGCAGTACTGACAGTTTTACTGAAGCTTTCTTT
TRBJ1-4,TRBV7-9,NA,TRBD1,CASSSRPGGEKLFF,TGTGCCAGCAGCTCCCGCCCAGGGGGAGAAAAACTGTTTTTT
TRBJ2-2,TRBV5-1,NA,NA,CASSLSVGSLAGELFF,TGCGCCAGCAGCTTAAGTGTCGGGAGTTTGGCCGGGGAGCTGTTTTTT
TRBJ2-1,TRBV27,once,TRBD2,CASSLGLGNEQFF,TGTGCCAGCAGTTTAGGACTAGGGAATGAGCAGTTCTTC
TRBJ2-7,TRBV5-1,NA,TRBD2,CASGTAGTSVYEQYF,TGCGCCAGCGGGACAGCCGGGACTAGCGTCTACGAGCAGTACTTC
TRBJ2-7,TRBV23-1,NA,TRBD1,CASSQTGDSYEQYF,TGCGCCAGCAGTCAAACAGGGGACTCCTACGAGCAGTACTTC
TRBJ2-1,TRBV19,NA,NA,CASSIKGAGSYNEQFF,TGTGCCAGTAGTATCAAGGGAGCGGGTTCCTACAATGAGCAGTTCTTC
TRBJ2-1,TRBV9,NA,TRBD2,CASSPPGLAFTDEQFF,TGTGCCAGCAGCCCCCCGGGACTAGCTTTTACGGATGAGCAGTTCTTC
TRBJ2-7,TRBV20-1,few,NA,CSASGSYEQYF,TGCAGTGCTAGCGGCTCCTACGAGCAGTACTTC
TRBJ1-1,TRBV27,NA,TRBD1,CASRFGQVNTEAFF,TGTGCCAGCAGGTTTGGACAGGTGAACACTGAAGCTTTCTTT
TRBJ1-3,TRBV4-1,NA,NA,CASSQEYRVDTIYF,TGCGCCAGCAGCCAAGAGTACAGGGTTGACACCATATATTTT
TRBJ1-2,TRBV9,NA,TRBD1,CASSARDRGHGYTF,TGTGCCAGCAGCGCCCGGGACAGGGGACATGGCTACACCTTC
TRBJ2-7,TRBV7-6,NA,TRBD1,CASSAGTGNNEQYF,TGTGCCAGCAGCGCCGGGACAGGGAACAACGAGCAGTACTTC
TRBJ2-1,TRBV27,NA,NA,CASSPRRGAGEQFF,TGTGCCAGCAGTCCCCGGAGGGGAGCCGGTGAGCAGTTCTTC
TRBJ1-3,TRBV11-2,NA,NA,CASSLAPGNTIYF,TGTGCCAGCAGCTTAGCTCCTGGAAACACCATATATTTT
TRBJ1-4,TRBV2,NA,NA,CASSEETAYGEKLFF,TGTGCCAGCAGTGAAGAAACAGCCTATGGTGAAAAACTGTTTTTT
TRBJ1-5,TRBV10-3,NA,TRBD1,CAISGGQGLDSNQPQHF,TGTGCCATCAGTGGGGGACAGGGGCTTGATAGCAATCAGCCCCAGCATTTT
TRBJ1-2,TRBV6-5,NA,NA,CASTDPWGGDYGYTF,TGTGCCAGCACCGATCCCTGGGGAGGGGACTATGGCTACACCTTC
TRBJ2-7,TRBV27,NA,NA,CASSPLEASDMYEQYF,TGTGCCAGCAGCCCCTTAGAGGCATCGGATATGTACGAGCAGTACTTC
TRBJ2-5,TRBV21-1,NA,NA,CASSKEVRAGTSGRASETQYF,TGTGCCAGCAGCAAAGAGGTCCGAGCCGGGACTAGCGGGAGGGCCAGTGAGACCCAGTACTTC
TRBJ2-2,TRBV30,NA,NA,CARNGQLTGELFF,TGTGCCAGAAACGGACAGCTGACCGGGGAGCTGTTTTTT
TRBJ2-7,TRBV27,NA,TRBD2,CASSSILGSGDSYEQYF,TGTGCCAGCAGTTCCATCCTGGGTAGCGGGGACTCCTACGAGCAGTACTTC
TRBJ2-7,TRBV19,NA,NA,CASSIRDRVYEQYF,TGTGCCAGTAGTATCCGCGACAGAGTCTACGAGCAGTACTTC
TRBJ2-1,TRBV27,NA,NA,CASSSTLQTSDSPPRYNEQFF,TGTGCCAGCAGTTCTACCCTCCAGACGTCAGACAGCCCACCCCGCTACAATGAGCAGTTCTTC
TRBJ2-3,TRBV7-9,once,NA,CASSKQTSITDTQYF,TGTGCCAGCAGCAAACAGACAAGCATCACAGATACGCAGTATTTT
TRBJ1-1,TRBV6-5,NA,TRBD1,CARGQTKEMNTEAFF,TGTGCCAGGGGACAGACCAAAGAAATGAACACTGAAGCTTTCTTT
TRBJ2-5,TRBV5-5,NA,TRBD1,CASSLEGQVGETQYF,TGTGCCAGCAGCTTGGAGGGACAGGTCGGAGAGACCCAGTACTTC
TRBJ1-5,TRBV6-6,few,TRBD1,CASSYYRAGGSQPQHF,TGTGCCAGCAGTTACTATAGGGCAGGGGGCAGTCAGCCCCAGCATTTT